A single sample is the source of the 24 T cell receptor beta chains below, sequenced in a study of blood T cell repertoires in COVID-19. Generated by immunoSEQ multiplex PCR, the TCRdb table keeps only in-frame clones and is missing some. The profile shows 200,000 to 300,000 clones, 85% of them singletons. Source material: peripheral blood. Every receptor here comes from a woman aged 55-69 years with active or convalescent COVID-19.

The chain carries TRBV11-2 and TRBJ2-7; D is undetermined. There are 14 residues in the CDR3. Germline assignment: CDR1 SGHAT and CDR2 FQNNGV. Trimming stripped 4 bases from V and 3 bases from J, with 13 bases between. CDR3 nucleotide sequence: TGTGCCAGCAGCTCTCCAGTCGGGTTCTACGAGCAGTACTTC. This sequence encodes CASSSPVGFYEQYF. Full variable domain (missing parts from reference TRBV11-2 and TRBJ2-7): EAGVAQSPRYKIIEKRQSVAFWCNPISGHATLYWYQQILGQGPKLLIQFQNNGVVDDSQLPKDRFSAERLKGVDSTLKIQPAKLEDSAVYLCASSSPVGFYEQYFGPGTRLTVT.

The rearrangement joins TRBV19 to TRBJ2-5; D might be TRBD2 (6 bases). Trimming removed 7 bases at V and 2 bases at J, with 14 bases between. The V gene's germline CDR1 is LNHDA and CDR2 SQIVND (reference sequence). The CDR3 has 14 amino acids. CDR3 nucleotides: TGTGCCAGTACCGCTCGGGGGTTTCAAGAGACCCAGTACTTC. Its translation: CASTARGFQETQYF.

The chain uses TRBV4-1 and TRBJ2-7; D is uncertain. Deletions cut 0 bases from V and 0 bases from J, with 9 bases between. This CDR3 spans 15 amino acids. Germline CDR1 and CDR2: MGHRA and YSYEKL. This CDR3 reads CASSQERASSYEQYF. The DNA for the CDR3 is TGCGCCAGCAGCCAAGAGCGAGCGAGCTCCTACGAGCAGTACTTC.

The chain employs TRBV11-2 and TRBJ2-7; D possibly corresponds to TRBD1 (5 bases). CDR3 length: 14 residues. The V end was cut by 0 bases, the J end by 5 bases, with 11 bases between. Germline V gene data show CDR1 as SGHAT and CDR2 as FQNNGV. CDR3 nucleotides: TGTGCCAGCAGCTTAGAGGCAGGGAAGGACGAGCAGTACTTC. The encoded protein is CASSLEAGKDEQYF.

As to this clone: Additional DNA sequences in this sample encode the identical CDR3. This chain links TRBV12-3 or TRBV12-4 with TRBJ2-5; D gene unclear. This CDR3 has 13 residues. The V and J ends lost 1 base and 2 bases respectively, with 5 bases between them. In nucleotides, the CDR3 is TGTGCCAGCAGTTTAGGCAGGCAAGAGACCCAGTACTTC. Translated: CASSLGRQETQYF.

The gene calls are TRBV6-6 and TRBJ2-5; D unresolved. Trimming stripped 2 bases from V and 3 bases from J, with 7 bases between. This CDR3 is built from 13 residues. Germline V gene lookup returns CDR1 MNHNY and CDR2 SVGAGI (reference sequence). The CDR3 DNA sequence: TGTGCCAGCAGTTACGGCCCCGAAGAGACCCAGTACTTC. Translated: CASSYGPEETQYF.

This clone showed up just a few times. V is TRBV2 and J is TRBJ2-7; no clear D gene. Germline values: CDR1 SNHLY, CDR2 FYNNEI. With 3 bases removed from V and 2 bases from J, the gap between germline ends came to 8 bases. This CDR3 is built from 13 residues. CDR3 amino acids: CASSEVATYEQYF. For the CDR3, the DNA is TGTGCCAGCAGTGAGGTCGCTACCTACGAGCAGTACTTC.

The gene calls are TRBV30 and TRBJ2-1; 11 bases match TRBD2. The CDR3 contains 15 residues. Germline V gives CDR1 GTSNPN, CDR2 SVGIG (reference sequence). V dropped 1 base and J dropped 4; count of bases not matched to a gene: 3. The CDR3 here is CAWSAGTSGYNEQFF. The CDR3 DNA reads TGTGCCTGGAGTGCCGGGACTAGCGGATACAATGAGCAGTTCTTC.

V and J are TRBV28 and TRBJ1-3, with 10 bases aligning to TRBD1. Trimming took 7 bases from V and 2 from J; bases not matched to a gene: 5. CDR3 length equals 15 residues. CDR1 is MDHEN and CDR2 is SYDVKM in the germline V gene. In nucleotides, the CDR3 is TGTGCCAGCACAGACAGGGGGCAGGCTGGAAACACCATATATTTT. It encodes CASTDRGQAGNTIYF.

About this clone: A junction boundary mismatches the germline segment, possibly from a read error. The genes are TRBV7-7 and TRBJ2-5, with D perhaps being TRBD1 or TRBD2 (5 bases each). Per germline, CDR1 SSHAT and CDR2 FNYEAQ (reference sequence). The CDR3 has 15 amino acids. The chain's CDR3 is CASSLEGLGIETQYF. In DNA form, the CDR3 reads TGTGCTAGCAGCTTAGAGGGGCTGGGCATAGAGACCCAGTACTTC.

With respect to this clone: Other DNA sequences from this sample encode an identical CDR3 as well. The chain couples TRBV2 to TRBJ1-5; D is possibly TRBD1 (5 bases). V lost 1 base and J 2 bases, leaving 6 bases between the germline ends. Per the germline V gene, CDR1 is SNHLY and CDR2 is FYNNEI. The CDR3 consists of 14 residues. DNA for the CDR3: TGTGCCAGCAGTGAAGAAGGGGGCAATCAGCCCCAGCATTTT. Encoded protein: CASSEEGGNQPQHF.

The rearrangement uses TRBV30 and TRBJ1-6, with a tentative D call TRBD1 (6 bases). The CDR3 totals 17 residues. CDR1 is GTSNPN and CDR2 is SVGIG in the germline V gene (reference sequence). Trimming took 1 base from V and 0 from J, leaving 13 bases between them. The DNA of the CDR3 is TGTGCCTGGAGTGACCTGACAGGTAGCTCCTATAATTCACCCCTCCACTTT. This codes for CAWSDLTGSSYNSPLHF.

The chain recombines TRBV9 with TRBJ2-5, with 10 bases fitting TRBD1. CDR3 length: 15 amino acids. The junction had 7 bases not matched to a gene; V was cut back by 4 bases and J by 4 bases. Germline CDR1 reads SGDLS; CDR2 reads YYNGEE. CDR3 sequence reads: CASSLDRGLGETQYF. CDR3 nucleotide sequence: TGTGCCAGCAGCCTCGACAGGGGGCTCGGAGAGACCCAGTACTTC.

This rearrangement joins TRBV5-1 to TRBJ2-6; possibly TRBD2 for D (5 bases). V shed 4 bases and J shed 1 base, with 12 bases lying between them. There are 16 residues in the CDR3. CDR1 and CDR2 (germline): SGHRS, YFSETQ. The CDR3: CASSALEGSGANVLTF. CDR3 sequence (DNA): TGCGCCAGCAGCGCCCTAGAGGGATCTGGGGCCAACGTCCTGACTTTC.

The chain has TRBV5-1 and TRBJ2-7, with 10 bases identical to TRBD2. V shed 0 bases and J 2 bases; nucleotides not matched to a gene: 8. The CDR3 spans 17 residues. In germline, CDR1 is SGHRS, CDR2 YFSETQ. In DNA, the CDR3 is TGCGCCAGCAGCTTGGCCTCGGGACTAGCGATCACCTACGAGCAGTACTTC. Protein product: CASSLASGLAITYEQYF.

This CDR3 is CASSLRDYGYTF. The CDR3 nucleotides are TGTGCCAGCAGTCTCAGGGACTATGGCTACACCTTC. The chain combines TRBV6-5 with TRBJ1-2; D might be TRBD1 (5 bases). The CDR3 has 12 amino acids. V lost 5 bases and J 3 bases, leaving 7 bases between the germline ends. CDR1 is MNHEY and CDR2 is SVGAGI in the germline V gene.

J is TRBJ1-1 and V is TRBV3-1 (or the pseudogene TRBV3-2); 12 bases fit TRBD1. With 0 bases clipped from V and 2 bases from J, the junction kept 7 bases outside the gene matches. Germline V lookup: CDR1 LGHDT, CDR2 YNNKEL (reference sequence). CDR3 length equals 18 residues. The CDR3 region is CASSQDRDRGRTNTEAFF. The DNA for the CDR3 is TGTGCCAGCAGCCAAGACCGGGACAGGGGGCGGACCAACACTGAAGCTTTCTTT.

The rearrangement uses TRBV6-4 and TRBJ1-1, with TRBD1 matching over 7 bases. Germline values: CDR1 MRHNA, CDR2 SNTAGT. The junction had 4 bases not matched to a gene; V was cut back by 6 bases and J by 0 bases. The CDR3 consists of 14 residues. CDR3 sequence: CASSPGQLNTEAFF. The CDR3 region has the DNA TGTGCCAGCAGCCCGGGACAGCTGAACACTGAAGCTTTCTTT.

The V gene is TRBV4-1, the J gene TRBJ2-1; TRBD2 is a possible D gene (5 bases). This CDR3 has 17 residues. V was clipped by 4 bases and J by 6 bases, with 22 bases between them. Germline V gives CDR1 MGHRA, CDR2 YSYEKL. The CDR3 sequence is CASSRPPSGLSANEQFF. The CDR3 nucleotides are TGCGCCAGCAGCCGACCACCATCGGGGTTGAGCGCCAATGAGCAGTTCTTC.

The V gene is TRBV11-2, the J gene TRBJ2-7; 8 bases align to TRBD2. The CDR3 loop spans 12 amino acids. The V and J ends lost 6 bases and 6 bases, in that order; junction bases with no gene match: 4. Per germline, CDR1 SGHAT and CDR2 FQNNGV. CDR3 loop: CASRGLDPEQYV. The CDR3, as DNA: TGTGCCAGCAGGGGACTAGATCCCGAGCAGTACGTC.

This chain joins TRBV25-1 and TRBJ1-1, with TRBD1 matching 7 bases. The CDR3 has 15 amino acids. Trimming at V came to 6 bases and at J to 0 bases, leaving 7 bases not matched to a gene. The germline gives CDR1 MGHDK, CDR2 SYGVNS. CDR3 sequence (DNA): TGTGCCAGCAGGAACTACAGGGGAATGAACACTGAAGCTTTCTTT. It yields the protein CASRNYRGMNTEAFF. Using reference TRBV25-1 and TRBJ1-1 for the parts outside the CDR3, the full variable domain is EADIYQTPRYLVIGTGKKITLECSQTMGHDKMYWYQQDPGMELHLIHYSYGVNSTEKGDLSSESTVSRIRTEHFPLTLESARPSHTSQYLCASRNYRGMNTEAFFGQGTRLTVV.

This CDR3 is CASSLVAGGASPLHF. CDR3 DNA sequence: TGCGCCAGCAGCTTGGTGGCGGGGGGCGCGTCACCCCTCCACTTT. The chain carries TRBV5-1 and TRBJ1-6; perhaps TRBD1 as D (6 bases). Trimming cost V 0 bases and J 10 bases, with 14 bases left between them. This CDR3 contains 15 residues. CDR1 is SGHRS and CDR2 is YFSETQ in the germline V gene.

The genes are TRBV5-4 and TRBJ1-1, with 9 bases fitting TRBD1. The CDR3 has 15 amino acids. The ends lost 4 bases at V and 5 bases at J; junction bases unmatched: 9. CDR1 SGHNT and CDR2 YYREEE come from the germline V gene (reference sequence). The CDR3 here is CASSAAGTGLTEAFF. DNA for the CDR3: TGTGCCAGCAGCGCAGCAGGGACAGGGTTGACTGAAGCTTTCTTT.

CDR3 sequence: CASSLVGGAGNTIYF. In DNA, the CDR3 is TGTGCCAGCAGCTTAGTCGGAGGGGCTGGAAACACCATATATTTT. V gene TRBV7-9 combines with J gene TRBJ1-3; tentatively, D is TRBD1 (5 bases). This CDR3 is 15 amino acids long. Per the germline V gene, CDR1 is SEHNR and CDR2 is FQNEAQ (reference sequence). V shed 1 base and J shed 2 bases, with 9 bases lying between them.